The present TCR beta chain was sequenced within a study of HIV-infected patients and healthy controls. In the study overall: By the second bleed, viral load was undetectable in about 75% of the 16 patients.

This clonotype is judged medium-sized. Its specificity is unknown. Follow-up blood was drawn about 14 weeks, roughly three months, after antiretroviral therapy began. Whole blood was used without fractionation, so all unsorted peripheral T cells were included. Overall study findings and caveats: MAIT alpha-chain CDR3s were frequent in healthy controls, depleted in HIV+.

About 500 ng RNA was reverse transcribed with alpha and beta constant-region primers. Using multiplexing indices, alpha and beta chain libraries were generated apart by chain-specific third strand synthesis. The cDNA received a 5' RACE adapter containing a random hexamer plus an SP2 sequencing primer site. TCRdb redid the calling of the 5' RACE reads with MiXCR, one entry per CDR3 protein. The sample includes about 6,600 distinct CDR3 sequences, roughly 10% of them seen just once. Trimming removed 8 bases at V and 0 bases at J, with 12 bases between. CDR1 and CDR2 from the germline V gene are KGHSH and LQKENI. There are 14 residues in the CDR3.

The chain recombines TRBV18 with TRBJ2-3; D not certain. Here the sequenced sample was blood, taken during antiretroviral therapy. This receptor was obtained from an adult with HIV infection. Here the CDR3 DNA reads TGTGCCAGCACCGGAAGAACCAGCACAGATACGCAGTATTTT. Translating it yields CASTGRTSTDTQYF.